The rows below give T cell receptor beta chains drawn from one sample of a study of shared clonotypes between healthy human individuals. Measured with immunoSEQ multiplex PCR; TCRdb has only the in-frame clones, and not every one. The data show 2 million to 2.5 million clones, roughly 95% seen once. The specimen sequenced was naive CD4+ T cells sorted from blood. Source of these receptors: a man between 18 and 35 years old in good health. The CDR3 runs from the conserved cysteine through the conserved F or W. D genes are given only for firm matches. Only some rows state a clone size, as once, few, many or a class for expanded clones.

CDR3nt: TGTGCCAGCAGTGAAGGGGCCAAGGGGGTCGGCTACACCTTC
CDR3aa: CASSEGAKGVGYTF
j_gene: TRBJ1-2
d_gene: NA
v_gene: TRBV6-1
abundance: NA

CDR3nt: TGTGCCAGCAGCCAAGCGGCGGGCCGAGAGACCCAGTACTTC
CDR3aa: CASSQAAGRETQYF
j_gene: TRBJ2-5
d_gene: NA
v_gene: TRBV11-2
abundance: NA

CDR3nt: TGCGCCAGCAAAACGGCTAGAACCACAGATACGCAGTATTTT
CDR3aa: CASKTARTTDTQYF
j_gene: TRBJ2-3
d_gene: NA
v_gene: TRBV5-1
abundance: NA

CDR3nt: TGTGCCAGCAGTTACTCGTCCGGGAGTGCCACAGATACGCAGTATTTT
CDR3aa: CASSYSSGSATDTQYF
j_gene: TRBJ2-3
d_gene: NA
v_gene: TRBV6-6
abundance: NA

CDR3nt: TGTGCCAGCAGCCCGCGCCAAGGCTACTACGAGCAGTACTTC
CDR3aa: CASSPRQGYYEQYF
j_gene: TRBJ2-7
d_gene: NA
v_gene: TRBV11-2
abundance: NA

CDR3nt: TGTGCCAGCAGTTTAGAACAGAACTATGGCTACACCTTC
CDR3aa: CASSLEQNYGYTF
j_gene: TRBJ1-2
d_gene: NA
v_gene: TRBV28
abundance: NA

CDR3nt: TGTGCCAGCAGTGATAGGACAGGGGGGGTGACTGAAGCTTTCTTT
CDR3aa: CASSDRTGGVTEAFF
j_gene: TRBJ1-1
d_gene: TRBD1
v_gene: TRBV6-1
abundance: once

CDR3nt: TGTGCCAGCAGCTTATATCAAGAAGGTGGCTACACCTTC
CDR3aa: CASSLYQEGGYTF
j_gene: TRBJ1-2
d_gene: NA
v_gene: TRBV7-9
abundance: NA

CDR3nt: TGTGCCAGCAGATCCCCAGGGGCTTACGAGCAGTACTTC
CDR3aa: CASRSPGAYEQYF
j_gene: TRBJ2-7
d_gene: NA
v_gene: TRBV6-5
abundance: NA

CDR3nt: TGCGCCAGCAGTCCAGGGGGGAACACCGGGGAGCTGTTTTTT
CDR3aa: CASSPGGNTGELFF
j_gene: TRBJ2-2
d_gene: TRBD1
v_gene: TRBV5-1
abundance: NA

CDR3nt: TGTGCCTCGGACCGGGGACTAGCGGGCTACAATGAGCAGTTCTTC
CDR3aa: CASDRGLAGYNEQFF
j_gene: TRBJ2-1
d_gene: TRBD2
v_gene: TRBV30
abundance: NA

CDR3nt: TGTGCCATCAGTGATGGGGACAGAAGTGAGACCCAGTACTTC
CDR3aa: CAISDGDRSETQYF
j_gene: TRBJ2-5
d_gene: TRBD1
v_gene: TRBV10-3
abundance: NA

CDR3nt: TGCGCCAGCAGCCCTAGCGACAGGAGCTATACGCAGTATTTT
CDR3aa: CASSPSDRSYTQYF
j_gene: TRBJ2-3
d_gene: NA
v_gene: TRBV5-1
abundance: NA

CDR3nt: TGCGCCAGCAGCGCCCCACAGAGCGAGCAGTACTTC
CDR3aa: CASSAPQSEQYF
j_gene: TRBJ2-7
d_gene: NA
v_gene: TRBV10-1
abundance: NA

CDR3nt: TGTGCTGGATCCCCCGGGGGGGCTTACACAGATACGCAGTATTTT
CDR3aa: CAGSPGGAYTDTQYF
j_gene: TRBJ2-3
d_gene: TRBD2
v_gene: TRBV4-2
abundance: NA

CDR3nt: TGCAGTGCTAGAGAGGACATCGAGTATTTT
CDR3aa: CSAREDIEYF
j_gene: TRBJ2-3
d_gene: NA
v_gene: TRBV20-1
abundance: NA

CDR3nt: TGTGCCAGCAGCACTGTCTACGAGCAGTACTTC
CDR3aa: CASSTVYEQYF
j_gene: TRBJ2-7
d_gene: NA
v_gene: TRBV28
abundance: NA

CDR3nt: TGTGCCAGCTCACCAGGGACAGGGGCCTCCTACGAGCAGTACTTC
CDR3aa: CASSPGTGASYEQYF
j_gene: TRBJ2-7
d_gene: TRBD1
v_gene: TRBV18
abundance: NA

CDR3nt: TGTGCCATCAGTGAGGCTCAATCCGGACAGGGGGTATTCTATGGCTACACCTTC
CDR3aa: CAISEAQSGQGVFYGYTF
j_gene: TRBJ1-2
d_gene: TRBD1
v_gene: TRBV10-3
abundance: NA

CDR3nt: TGCGCCAGCTCTCTACTCTCTGGAAACACCATATATTTT
CDR3aa: CASSLLSGNTIYF
j_gene: TRBJ1-3
d_gene: NA
v_gene: TRBV10-2
abundance: NA

CDR3nt: TGTGCCAGTTTTGAGGGGGGGCTCAATGAGCAGTTCTTC
CDR3aa: CASFEGGLNEQFF
j_gene: TRBJ2-1
d_gene: NA
v_gene: TRBV19
abundance: NA